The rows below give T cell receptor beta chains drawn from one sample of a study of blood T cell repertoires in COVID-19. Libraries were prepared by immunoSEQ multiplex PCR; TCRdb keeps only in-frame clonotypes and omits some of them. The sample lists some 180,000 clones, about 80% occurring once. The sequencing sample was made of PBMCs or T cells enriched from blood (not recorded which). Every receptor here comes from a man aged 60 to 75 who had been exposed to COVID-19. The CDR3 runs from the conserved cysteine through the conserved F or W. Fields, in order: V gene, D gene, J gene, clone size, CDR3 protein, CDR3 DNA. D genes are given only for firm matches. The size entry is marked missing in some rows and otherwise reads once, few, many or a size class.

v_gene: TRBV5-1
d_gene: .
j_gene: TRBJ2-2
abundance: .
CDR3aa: CASSHLRGGTNTGELFF
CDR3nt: TGCGCCAGCAGCCACCTCCGAGGAGGGACGAACACCGGGGAGCTGTTTTTT

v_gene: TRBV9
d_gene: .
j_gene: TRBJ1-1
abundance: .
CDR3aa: CASSVDQGNTEAFF
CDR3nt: TGTGCCAGCAGCGTAGATCAGGGAAACACTGAAGCTTTCTTT

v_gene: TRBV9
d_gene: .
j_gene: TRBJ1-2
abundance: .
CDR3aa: CASSVESNFGYGYTF
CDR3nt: TGTGCCAGCAGCGTAGAATCCAATTTCGGCTATGGCTACACCTTC

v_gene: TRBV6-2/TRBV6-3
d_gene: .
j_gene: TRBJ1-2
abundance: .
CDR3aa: CASSQDTYGYTF
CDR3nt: TGTGCCAGCAGCCAAGACACTTATGGCTACACCTTC

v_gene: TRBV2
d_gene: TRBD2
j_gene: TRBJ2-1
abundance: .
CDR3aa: CATRLAYYNEQFF
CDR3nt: TGTGCCACCAGACTAGCGTACTACAATGAGCAGTTCTTC

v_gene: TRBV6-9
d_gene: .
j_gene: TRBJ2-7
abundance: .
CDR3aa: CASSYSSGCGCKLSYEQYF
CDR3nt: TGTGCCAGCAGTTATTCGTCAGGGTGTGGATGTAAATTATCCTACGAGCAGTACTTC

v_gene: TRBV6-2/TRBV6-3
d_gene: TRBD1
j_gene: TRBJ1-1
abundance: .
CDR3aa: CASSYSRGGPRHKMNTEAFF
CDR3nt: TGTGCCAGCAGTTACTCGAGAGGGGGCCCTCGACACAAGATGAACACTGAAGCTTTCTTT

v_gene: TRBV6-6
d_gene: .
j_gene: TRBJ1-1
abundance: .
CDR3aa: CASSYSNRAGWTEAFF
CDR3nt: TGTGCCAGCAGTTACTCCAACCGGGCAGGGTGGACTGAAGCTTTCTTT

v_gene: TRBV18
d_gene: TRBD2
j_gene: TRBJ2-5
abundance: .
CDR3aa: CASSPLLTSGSWVYQETQYF
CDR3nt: TGTGCCAGCTCACCACTGCTGACTAGCGGGAGTTGGGTGTACCAAGAGACCCAGTACTTC

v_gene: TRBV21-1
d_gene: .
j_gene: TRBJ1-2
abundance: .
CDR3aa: CASSTGQAILGYTF
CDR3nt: TGTGCCAGCAGCACCGGCCAGGCAATACTTGGCTACACCTTC

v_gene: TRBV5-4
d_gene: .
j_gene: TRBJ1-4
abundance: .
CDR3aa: CASRPQGSNEKLFF
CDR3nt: TGTGCCAGCAGACCTCAGGGATCTAATGAAAAACTGTTTTTT

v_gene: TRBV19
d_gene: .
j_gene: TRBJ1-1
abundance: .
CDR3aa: CASRTVGGRTEAFF
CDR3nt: TGTGCCAGTAGAACCGTCGGGGGACGGACTGAAGCTTTCTTT

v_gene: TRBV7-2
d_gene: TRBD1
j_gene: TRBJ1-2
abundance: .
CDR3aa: CASSLVQGVRDGYTF
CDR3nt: TGTGCCAGCAGCTTAGTTCAGGGGGTCAGGGATGGCTACACCTTC

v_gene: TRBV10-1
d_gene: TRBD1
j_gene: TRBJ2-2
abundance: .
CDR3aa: CASGTGMNTGELFF
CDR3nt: TGCGCCAGTGGGACAGGGATGAACACCGGGGAGCTGTTTTTT

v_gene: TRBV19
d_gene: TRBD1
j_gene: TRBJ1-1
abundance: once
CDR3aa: CASTKDRAEAFF
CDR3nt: TGTGCCAGTACCAAGGACAGGGCTGAAGCTTTCTTT

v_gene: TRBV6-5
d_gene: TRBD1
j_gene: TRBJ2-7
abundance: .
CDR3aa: CASSYGTLGQTYEQYF
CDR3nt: TGTGCCAGCAGTTACGGGACGTTGGGACAGACCTACGAGCAGTACTTC

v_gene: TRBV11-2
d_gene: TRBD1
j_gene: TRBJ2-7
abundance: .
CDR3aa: CASSFTRDRGQYF
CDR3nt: TGTGCCAGCAGCTTTACCCGGGACAGGGGGCAGTACTTC

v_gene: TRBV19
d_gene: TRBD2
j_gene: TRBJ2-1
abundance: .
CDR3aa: CASSSSGRTYNEQFF
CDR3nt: TGTGCCAGTAGTTCTAGCGGGAGAACGTACAATGAGCAGTTCTTC

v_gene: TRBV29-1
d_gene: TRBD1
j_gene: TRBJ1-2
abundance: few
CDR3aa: CSVELGQGRIYGYTF
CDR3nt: TGCAGCGTTGAGTTGGGACAGGGGAGGATCTATGGCTACACCTTC

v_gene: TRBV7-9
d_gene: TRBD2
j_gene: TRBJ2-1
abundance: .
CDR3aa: CASSSGLGAGNEQFF
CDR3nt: TGTGCCAGCAGCTCGGGACTAGGGGCCGGGAATGAGCAGTTCTTC

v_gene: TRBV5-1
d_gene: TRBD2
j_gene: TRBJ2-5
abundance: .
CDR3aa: CASSPGGLAETQYF
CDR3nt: TGCGCCAGCAGCCCGGGGGGGCTGGCAGAGACCCAGTACTTC

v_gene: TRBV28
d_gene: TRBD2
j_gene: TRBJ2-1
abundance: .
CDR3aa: CASSGPLLAGADEQFF
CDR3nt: TGTGCCAGCAGCGGGCCCCTACTAGCGGGAGCAGATGAGCAGTTCTTC

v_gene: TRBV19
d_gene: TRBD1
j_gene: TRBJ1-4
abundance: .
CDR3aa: CASSPHTGTGDEKLFF
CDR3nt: TGTGCCAGTAGTCCACACACCGGGACAGGGGATGAAAAACTGTTTTTT

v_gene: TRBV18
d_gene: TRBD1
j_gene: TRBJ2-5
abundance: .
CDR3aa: CASSPRSQGASGETQYF
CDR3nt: TGTGCCAGCTCACCACGCTCACAGGGGGCCTCCGGTGAGACCCAGTACTTC

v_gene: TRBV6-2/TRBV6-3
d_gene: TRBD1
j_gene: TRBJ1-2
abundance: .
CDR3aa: CASSFGTGVNYGYTF
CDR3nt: TGTGCCAGCAGTTTCGGGACAGGGGTCAACTATGGCTACACCTTC

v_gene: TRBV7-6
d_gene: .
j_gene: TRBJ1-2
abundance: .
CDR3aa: CASSRGGDSDYGYTF
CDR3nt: TGTGCCAGCAGCAGGGGGGGGGACTCCGACTATGGCTACACCTTC

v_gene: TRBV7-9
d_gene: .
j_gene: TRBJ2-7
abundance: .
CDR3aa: CASSFRRDEQYF
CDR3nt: TGTGCCAGCAGCTTCCGCCGGGACGAGCAGTACTTC

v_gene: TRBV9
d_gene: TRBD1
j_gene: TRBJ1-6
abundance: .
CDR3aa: CASSDRDRASPLHF
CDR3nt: TGTGCCAGCAGCGACCGGGACAGAGCATCCCCCCTCCACTTT

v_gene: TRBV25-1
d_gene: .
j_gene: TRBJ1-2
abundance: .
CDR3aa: CASSAQGIGYTF
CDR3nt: TGTGCCAGCAGTGCCCAGGGGATCGGCTACACCTTC

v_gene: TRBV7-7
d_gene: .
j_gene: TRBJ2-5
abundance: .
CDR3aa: CASSTGQPRETQYF
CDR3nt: TGTGCCAGCAGCACTGGACAGCCCCGAGAGACCCAGTACTTC

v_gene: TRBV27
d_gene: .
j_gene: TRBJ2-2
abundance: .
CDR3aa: CASSAHRYEVLFF
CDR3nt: TGTGCCAGCAGCGCGCACCGATACGAGGTGCTGTTTTTT

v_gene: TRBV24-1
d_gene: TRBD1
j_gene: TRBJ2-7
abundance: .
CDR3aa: CATSEGPGQNYEQYF
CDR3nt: TGTGCCACCAGTGAAGGACCGGGACAGAACTACGAGCAGTACTTC

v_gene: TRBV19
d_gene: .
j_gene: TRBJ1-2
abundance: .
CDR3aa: CASRFEQGNYGYTF
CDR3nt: TGTGCCAGTAGGTTCGAACAGGGCAACTATGGCTACACCTTC

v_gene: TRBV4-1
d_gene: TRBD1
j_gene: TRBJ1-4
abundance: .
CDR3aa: CASSQGDREEEKLFF
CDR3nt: TGCGCCAGCAGCCAGGGGGACAGGGAGGAAGAAAAACTGTTTTTT

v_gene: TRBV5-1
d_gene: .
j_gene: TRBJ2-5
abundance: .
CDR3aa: CASSPGGRAVTQGTQYF
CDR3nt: TGCGCCAGCAGCCCCGGCGGCAGGGCGGTAACCCAAGGGACCCAGTACTTC

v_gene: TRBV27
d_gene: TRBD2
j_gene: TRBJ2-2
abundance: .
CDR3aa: CASSWGGLPNTGELFF
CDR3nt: TGTGCCAGCAGTTGGGGGGGACTCCCGAACACCGGGGAGCTGTTTTTT

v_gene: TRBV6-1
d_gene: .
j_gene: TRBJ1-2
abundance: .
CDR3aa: CASSERESLHGYTF
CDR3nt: TGTGCCAGCAGTGAACGCGAGTCGTTGCATGGCTACACCTTC

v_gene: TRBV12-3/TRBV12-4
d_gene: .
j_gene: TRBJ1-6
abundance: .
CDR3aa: CASSFFGNSPLHF
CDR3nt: TGTGCCAGCAGTTTTTTCGGGAATTCACCCCTCCACTTT

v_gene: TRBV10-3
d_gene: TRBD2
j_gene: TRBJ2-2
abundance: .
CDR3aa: CAIRRTSGSENTGELFF
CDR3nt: TGTGCCATCCGACGGACTAGCGGGAGCGAGAACACCGGGGAGCTGTTTTTT

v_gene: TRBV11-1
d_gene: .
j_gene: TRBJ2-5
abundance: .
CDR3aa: CASSSKAIRATETQYF
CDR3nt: TGTGCCAGCAGCTCTAAGGCGATCAGGGCTACAGAGACCCAGTACTTC